This T cell receptor beta chain was documented in a study of blood T cell repertoires in COVID-19. The overall study: The origin of the acute and convalescent COVID-19 samples was the United States, Italy and Spain. T cells, B-cell-depleted T cells, or PBMCs provided the cDNA or gDNA that served as material.

This clone was seen only once. How the authors handled the data: Estimated nucleated cell counts came from reference gene primer amplification. Clones were sequenced by immunoSEQ multiplex PCR, and TCRdb holds only the in-frame ones, with some missing. D and trimming come from the DNA, and the V and J calls and clone size come from that table. Altogether fewer than 20,000 clones are present, approximately 85% being singletons, with the ten largest covering 35%. The CDR3 contains 14 residues. After removal of 7 bases from V and 4 bases from J, the junction contained 4 bases not matched to a gene. In germline, CDR1 is MDHEN, CDR2 SYDVKM.

The chain has TRBV28 and TRBJ2-1, with TRBD2 matching over 10 bases. This TCR came from an older man in a cohort sampled during active COVID-19. Specimen: peripheral blood. The CDR3 sequence: CASTPSGSYNEQFF. The CDR3 nucleotides read TGTGCCAGCACCCCTAGCGGGAGTTACAATGAGCAGTTCTTC. The full variable domain, rest sourced from reference TRBV28 and TRBJ2-1, is DVKVTQSSRYLVKRTGEKVFLECVQDMDHENMFWYRQDPGLGLRLIYFSYDVKMKEKGDIPEGYSVSREKKERFSLILESASTNQTSMYLCASTPSGSYNEQFFGPGTRLTVL.